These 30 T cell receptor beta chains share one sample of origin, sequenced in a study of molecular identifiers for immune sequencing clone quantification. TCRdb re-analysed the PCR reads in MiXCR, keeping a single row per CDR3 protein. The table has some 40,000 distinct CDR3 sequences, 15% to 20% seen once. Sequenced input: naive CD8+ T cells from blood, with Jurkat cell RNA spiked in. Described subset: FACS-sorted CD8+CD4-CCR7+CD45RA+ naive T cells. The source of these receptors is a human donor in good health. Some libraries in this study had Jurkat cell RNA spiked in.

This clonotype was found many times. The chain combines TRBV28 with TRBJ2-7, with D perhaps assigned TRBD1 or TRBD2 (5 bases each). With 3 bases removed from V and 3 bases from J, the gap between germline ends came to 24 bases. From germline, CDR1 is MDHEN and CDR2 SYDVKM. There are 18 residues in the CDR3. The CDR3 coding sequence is TGTGCCAGCAGTTTCTCTTCTAGCCATAGCCTGGGGCACTACGAGCAGTACTTC. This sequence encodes CASSFSSSHSLGHYEQYF.

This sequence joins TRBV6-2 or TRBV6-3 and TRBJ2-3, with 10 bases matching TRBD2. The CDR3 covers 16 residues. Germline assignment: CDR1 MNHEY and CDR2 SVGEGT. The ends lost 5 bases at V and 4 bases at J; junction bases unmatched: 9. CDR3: CASSPTSGIGPDTQYF. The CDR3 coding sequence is TGTGCCAGCAGTCCTACTAGCGGGATAGGGCCAGATACGCAGTATTTT.

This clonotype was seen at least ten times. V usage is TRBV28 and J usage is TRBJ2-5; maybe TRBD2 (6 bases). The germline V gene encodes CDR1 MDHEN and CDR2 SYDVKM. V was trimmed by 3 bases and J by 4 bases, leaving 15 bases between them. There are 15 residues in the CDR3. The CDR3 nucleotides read TGTGCCAGCAGTTTCTTGCGGGGTGTAGGAGAGACCCAGTACTTC. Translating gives CASSFLRGVGETQYF.

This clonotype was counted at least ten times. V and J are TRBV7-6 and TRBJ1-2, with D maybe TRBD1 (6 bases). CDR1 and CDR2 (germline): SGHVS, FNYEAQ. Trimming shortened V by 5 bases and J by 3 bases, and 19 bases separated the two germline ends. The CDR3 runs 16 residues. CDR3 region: CASSENDRPEYYGYTF. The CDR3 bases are TGTGCCAGCAGCGAGAACGACAGGCCAGAATACTATGGCTACACCTTC.

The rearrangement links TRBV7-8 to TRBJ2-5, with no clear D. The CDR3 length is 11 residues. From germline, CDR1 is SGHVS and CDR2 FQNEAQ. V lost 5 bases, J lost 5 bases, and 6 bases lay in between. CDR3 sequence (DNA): TGTGCCAGCAGCCCCGCCGAGACCCAGTACTTC. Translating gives CASSPAETQYF.

The CDR3, as DNA: TGTGCCAGCAGTGAGGGAATAGCGGGAGCATCCGGGGAGCTGTTTTTT. Translation gives CASSEGIAGASGELFF. V usage is TRBV2 and J usage is TRBJ2-2; 9 nucleotides match TRBD2. CDR1 and CDR2 (germline): SNHLY, FYNNEI. The CDR3 is made up of 16 amino acids. Trimming at V came to 3 bases and at J to 6 bases, leaving 8 bases not matched to a gene.

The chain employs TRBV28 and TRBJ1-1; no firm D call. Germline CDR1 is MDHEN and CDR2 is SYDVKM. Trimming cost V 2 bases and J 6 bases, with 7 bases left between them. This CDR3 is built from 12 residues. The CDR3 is CASSLTRPEAFF. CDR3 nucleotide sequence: TGTGCCAGCAGTTTAACGCGCCCTGAAGCTTTCTTT.

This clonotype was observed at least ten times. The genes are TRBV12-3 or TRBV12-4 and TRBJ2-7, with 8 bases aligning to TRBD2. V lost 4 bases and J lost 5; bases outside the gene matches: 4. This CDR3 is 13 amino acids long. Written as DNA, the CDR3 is TGTGCCAGCAGTTGGCCGGGGGGGAACGAGCAGTACTTC. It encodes CASSWPGGNEQYF.

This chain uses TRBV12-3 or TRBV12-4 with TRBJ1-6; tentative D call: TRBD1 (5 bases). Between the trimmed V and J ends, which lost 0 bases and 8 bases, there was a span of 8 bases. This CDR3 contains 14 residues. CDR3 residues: CASSLAGRDSPLHF. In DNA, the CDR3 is TGTGCCAGCAGTTTAGCGGGGCGGGATTCACCCCTCCACTTT.

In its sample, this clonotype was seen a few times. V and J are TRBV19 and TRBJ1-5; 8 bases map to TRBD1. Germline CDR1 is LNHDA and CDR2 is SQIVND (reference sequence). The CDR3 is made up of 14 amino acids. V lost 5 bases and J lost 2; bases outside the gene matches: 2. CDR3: CASSGQGGNQPQHF. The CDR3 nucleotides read TGTGCCAGTAGTGGACAGGGAGGCAATCAGCCCCAGCATTTT.

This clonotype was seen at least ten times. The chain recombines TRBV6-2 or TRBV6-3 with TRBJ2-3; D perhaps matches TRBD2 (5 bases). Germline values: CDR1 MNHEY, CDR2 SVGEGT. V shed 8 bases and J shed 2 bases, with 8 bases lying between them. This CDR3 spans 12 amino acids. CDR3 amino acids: CASYDYTDTQYF. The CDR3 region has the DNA TGTGCCAGCTACGACTACACAGATACGCAGTATTTT.

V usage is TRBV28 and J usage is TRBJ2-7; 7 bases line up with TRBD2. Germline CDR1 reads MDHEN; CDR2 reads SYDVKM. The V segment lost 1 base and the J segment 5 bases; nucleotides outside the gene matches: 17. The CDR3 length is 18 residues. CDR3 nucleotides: TGTGCCAGCAGTTTATACGGCACCTTGCCCCGGGACTACGACGAGCAGTACTTC. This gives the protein CASSLYGTLPRDYDEQYF.

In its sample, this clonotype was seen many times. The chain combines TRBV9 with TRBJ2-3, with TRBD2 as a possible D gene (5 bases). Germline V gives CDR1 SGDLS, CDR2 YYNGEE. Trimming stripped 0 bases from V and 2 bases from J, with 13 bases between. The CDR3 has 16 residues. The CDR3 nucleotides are TGTGCCAGCAGCGTAGACGCGGGCGCACTCACAGATACGCAGTATTTT. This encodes CASSVDAGALTDTQYF. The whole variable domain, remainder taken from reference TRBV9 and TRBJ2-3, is DSGVTQTPKHLITATGQRVTLRCSPRSGDLSVYWYQQSLDQGLQFLIQYYNGEERAKGNILERFSAQQFPDLHSELNLSSLELGDSALYFCASSVDAGALTDTQYFGPGTRLTVL.

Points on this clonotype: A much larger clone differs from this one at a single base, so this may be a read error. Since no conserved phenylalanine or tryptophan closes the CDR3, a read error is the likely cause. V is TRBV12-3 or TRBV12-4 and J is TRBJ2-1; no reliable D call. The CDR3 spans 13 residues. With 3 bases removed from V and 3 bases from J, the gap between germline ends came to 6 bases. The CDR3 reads CASSFSDYNEQFL. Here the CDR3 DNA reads TGTGCCAGCAGTTTCTCCGACTACAATGAGCAGTTCCTC.

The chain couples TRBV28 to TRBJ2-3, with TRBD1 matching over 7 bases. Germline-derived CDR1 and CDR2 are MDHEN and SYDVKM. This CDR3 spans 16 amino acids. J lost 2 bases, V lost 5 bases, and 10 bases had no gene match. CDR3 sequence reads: CASSGWQGVTTDTQYF. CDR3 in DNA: TGTGCCAGCAGTGGTTGGCAGGGGGTTACCACAGATACGCAGTATTTT.

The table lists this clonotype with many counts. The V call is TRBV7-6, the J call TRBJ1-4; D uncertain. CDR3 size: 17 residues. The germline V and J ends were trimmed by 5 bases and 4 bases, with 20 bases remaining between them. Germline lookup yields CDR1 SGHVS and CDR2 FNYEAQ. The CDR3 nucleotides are TGTGCCAGCAGCCCGGGAGCAGTGGGCCCCTTTAATGAAAAACTGTTTTTT. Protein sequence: CASSPGAVGPFNEKLFF.

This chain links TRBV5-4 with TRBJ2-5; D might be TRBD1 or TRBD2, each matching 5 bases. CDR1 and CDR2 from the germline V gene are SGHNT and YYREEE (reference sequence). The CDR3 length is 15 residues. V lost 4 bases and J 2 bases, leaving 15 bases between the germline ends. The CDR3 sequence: CASSTGTDFQETQYF. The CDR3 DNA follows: TGTGCCAGCAGCACCGGGACCGATTTTCAAGAGACCCAGTACTTC.

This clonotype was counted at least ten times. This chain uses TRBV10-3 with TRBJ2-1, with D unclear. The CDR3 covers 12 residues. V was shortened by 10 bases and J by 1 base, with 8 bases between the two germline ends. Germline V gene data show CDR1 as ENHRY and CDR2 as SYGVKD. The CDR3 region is CATLGSYNEQFF. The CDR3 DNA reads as TGTGCCACTTTGGGATCCTACAATGAGCAGTTCTTC.

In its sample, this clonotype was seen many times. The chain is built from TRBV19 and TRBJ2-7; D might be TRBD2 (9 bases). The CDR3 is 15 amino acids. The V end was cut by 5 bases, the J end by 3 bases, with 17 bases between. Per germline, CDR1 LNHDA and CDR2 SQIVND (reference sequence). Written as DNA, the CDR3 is TGTGCCAGTAGTCTAGCGGGACAGGCGTTCTACGAGCAGTACTTC. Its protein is CASSLAGQAFYEQYF.

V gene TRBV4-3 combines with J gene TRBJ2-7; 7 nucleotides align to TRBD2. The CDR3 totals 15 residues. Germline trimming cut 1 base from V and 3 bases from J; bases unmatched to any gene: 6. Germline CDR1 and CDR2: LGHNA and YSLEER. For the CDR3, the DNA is TGCGCCAGCAGCCAAGGAGATAGGGAGGGCTACGAGCAGTACTTC. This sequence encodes CASSQGDREGYEQYF.

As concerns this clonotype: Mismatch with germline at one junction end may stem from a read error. CDR3: CTSSLPPLEQYF. CDR3 nucleotide sequence: TGTACCAGCAGCTTACCCCCCCTCGAGCAGTACTTC. V is TRBV7-9 and J is TRBJ2-7, with no clear D. Germline V gene lookup returns CDR1 SEHNR and CDR2 FQNEAQ (reference sequence). The CDR3 runs to 12 residues.

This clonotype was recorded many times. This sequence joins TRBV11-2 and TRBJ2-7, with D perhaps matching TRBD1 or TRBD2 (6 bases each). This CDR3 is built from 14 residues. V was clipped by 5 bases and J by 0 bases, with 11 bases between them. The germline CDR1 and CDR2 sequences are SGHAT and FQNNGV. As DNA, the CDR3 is TGTGCCAGCAGCGCGGGACAATTCTCCTACGAGCAGTACTTC. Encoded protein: CASSAGQFSYEQYF.

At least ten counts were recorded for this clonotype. This CDR3 reads CASSYRDPNDPQHF. The CDR3 DNA sequence: TGTGCCAGCAGTTACCGGGACCCGAACGATCCCCAGCATTTT. The chain couples TRBV6-2 or TRBV6-3 to TRBJ1-5, with a weak D call TRBD1 (5 bases). This CDR3 has 14 amino acids. Per germline, CDR1 MNHEY and CDR2 SVGEGT. Trimming left V 2 bases short and J 10 bases short, with 15 bases between.

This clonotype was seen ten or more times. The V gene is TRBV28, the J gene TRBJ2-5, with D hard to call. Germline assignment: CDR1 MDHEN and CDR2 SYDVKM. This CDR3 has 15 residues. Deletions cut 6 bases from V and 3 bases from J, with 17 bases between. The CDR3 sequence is CASSPERRNKETQYF. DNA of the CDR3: TGTGCCAGCAGCCCAGAGAGAAGGAACAAAGAGACCCAGTACTTC.

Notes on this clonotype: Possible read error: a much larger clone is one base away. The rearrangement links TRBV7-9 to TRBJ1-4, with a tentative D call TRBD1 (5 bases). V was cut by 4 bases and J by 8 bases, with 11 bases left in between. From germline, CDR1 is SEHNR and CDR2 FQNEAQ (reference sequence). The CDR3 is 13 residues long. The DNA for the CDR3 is TGTGCCAGCAGCTCAGGAGGGGCCGAAAAACTGTTTTTT. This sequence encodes CASSSGGAEKLFF. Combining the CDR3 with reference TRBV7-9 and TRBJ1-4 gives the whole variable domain DTGVSQNPRHKITKRGQNVTFRCDPISEHNRLYWYRQTLGQGPEFLTYFQNEAQLEKSRLLSDRFSAERPKGSFSTLEIQRTEQGDSAMYLCASSSGGAEKLFFGSGTQLSVL.

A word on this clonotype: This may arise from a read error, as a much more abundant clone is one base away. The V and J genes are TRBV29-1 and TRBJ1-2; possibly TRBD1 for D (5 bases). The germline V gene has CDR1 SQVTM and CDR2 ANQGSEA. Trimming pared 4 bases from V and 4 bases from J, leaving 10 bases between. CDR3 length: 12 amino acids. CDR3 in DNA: TGCAGCGTTGTCCCAGGGAGCTATGGCTACACCTTC. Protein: CSVVPGSYGYTF.

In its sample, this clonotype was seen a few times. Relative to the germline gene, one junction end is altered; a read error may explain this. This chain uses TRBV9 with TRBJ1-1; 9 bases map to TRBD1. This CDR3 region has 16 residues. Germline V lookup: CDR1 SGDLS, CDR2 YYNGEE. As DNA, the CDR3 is TGTGCCAACAGCGTAGGCGGGACAGGGCTGAACACTGAAGCTTTCTTT. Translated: CANSVGGTGLNTEAFF.

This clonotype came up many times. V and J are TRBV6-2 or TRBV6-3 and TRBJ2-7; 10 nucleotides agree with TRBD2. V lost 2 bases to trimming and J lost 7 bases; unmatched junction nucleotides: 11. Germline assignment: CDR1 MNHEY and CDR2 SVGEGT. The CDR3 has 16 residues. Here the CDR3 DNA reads TGTGCCAGCAGTTACCCTACAGCGGGAGGGCCCGGAGAGCAGTACTTC. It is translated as CASSYPTAGGPGEQYF.

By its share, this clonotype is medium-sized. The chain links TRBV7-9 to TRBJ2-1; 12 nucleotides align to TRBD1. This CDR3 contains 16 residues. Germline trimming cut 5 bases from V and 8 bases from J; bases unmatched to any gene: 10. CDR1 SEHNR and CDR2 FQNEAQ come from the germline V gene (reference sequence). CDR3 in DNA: TGTGCCAGCAGCCGGCCGGGACAGGGGGCGCATGATGAGCAGTTCTTC. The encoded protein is CASSRPGQGAHDEQFF.

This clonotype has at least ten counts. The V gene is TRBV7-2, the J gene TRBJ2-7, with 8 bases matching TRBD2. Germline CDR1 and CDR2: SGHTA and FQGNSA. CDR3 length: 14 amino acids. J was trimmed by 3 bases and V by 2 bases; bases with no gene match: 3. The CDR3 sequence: CASSLLAGRYEQYF. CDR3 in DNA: TGTGCCAGCAGCTTACTAGCGGGCCGCTACGAGCAGTACTTC.